The next 12 T cell receptor beta chains were all read from a single sample in a study of T cell responses to AZD1222 COVID-19 vaccine. Using immunoSEQ multiplex PCR, the repertoire was profiled, and TCRdb retains in-frame clones only, with some absent. The sample records about 92,000 clones, around 84% being singletons. The source material was peripheral blood, sampled on day 0 of AZD1222 vaccination. The origin of the receptors is an adult in good health.

The rearrangement joins TRBV2 to TRBJ1-1; D remains unclear. The ends were cut back, 7 bases at V and 3 bases at J, with 9 bases in the middle. This CDR3 spans 12 amino acids. The germline gives CDR1 SNHLY, CDR2 FYNNEI. In nucleotides, the CDR3 is TGTGCCAGCAATAAGGTTGACACTGAAGCTTTCTTT. It encodes CASNKVDTEAFF. Together with reference TRBV2 and TRBJ1-1, the CDR3 gives the full variable domain: EPEVTQTPSHQVTQMGQEVILRCVPISNHLYFYWYRQILGQKVEFLVSFYNNEISEKSEIFDDQFSVERPDGSNFTLKIRSTKLEDSAMYFCASNKVDTEAFFGQGTRLTVV.

The rearrangement links TRBV18 to TRBJ1-2, with unresolved D. The CDR3 spans 14 residues. Germline loops: CDR1 KGHSH, CDR2 LQKENI. Trimming cost V 1 base and J 8 bases, with 14 bases left between them. The CDR3 protein is CASSPQEGLGGYTF. The CDR3 bases are TGTGCCAGCTCACCACAGGAAGGACTGGGGGGCTACACCTTC.

V is TRBV6-2 or TRBV6-3 and J is TRBJ2-3, with 8 nucleotides matching TRBD2. Germline V lookup: CDR1 MNHEY, CDR2 SVGEGT. The V gene end was trimmed by 4 bases and the J gene end by 1 base; junction bases not matched to a gene: 4. The CDR3 runs to 15 residues. The CDR3 here is CASSSNGRGTDTQYF. The CDR3 nucleotides read TGTGCCAGCAGTTCCAACGGGAGGGGCACAGATACGCAGTATTTT.

This clone was seen a single time. This chain links TRBV15 with TRBJ2-2; D not certain. The CDR3 runs 15 residues. Germline values: CDR1 LNHNV, CDR2 YYDKDF (reference sequence). The V and J ends lost 0 bases and 6 bases respectively, with 11 bases between them. CDR3 nucleotide sequence: TGTGCCACCAGCAGAGATAGAGTGATGGCCGGGGAGCTGTTTTTT. As protein: CATSRDRVMAGELFF.

The chain couples TRBV30 to TRBJ2-7, with a possible D match to TRBD2 (5 bases). The CDR3 contains 13 residues. The V end was cut by 7 bases, the J end by 0 bases, with 13 bases between. From germline, CDR1 is GTSNPN and CDR2 SVGIG (reference sequence). In nucleotides, the CDR3 is TGTGCCTTAGGACTTGGTTCCTCCTACGAGCAGTACTTC. Amino acids: CALGLGSSYEQYF.

The chain recombines TRBV4-2 with TRBJ2-1, with D uncertain. The CDR3 has 15 residues. Germline V gene sequence: CDR1 LGHNA, CDR2 YNFKEQ. With 4 bases removed from V and 2 bases from J, the gap between germline ends came to 12 bases. CDR3 sequence reads: CASSLWADTYNEQFF. CDR3 in DNA: TGTGCCAGCAGCCTCTGGGCGGATACCTACAATGAGCAGTTCTTC.

This sequence joins TRBV14 and TRBJ2-7; 12 bases align to TRBD2. With V trimmed by 1 base and J by 3 bases, 1 base remained unmatched. The length of the CDR3 is 15 residues. Per the germline V gene, CDR1 is SGHDN and CDR2 is FVKESK. Here the CDR3 reads CASSQGTSGNYEQYF. The CDR3 DNA reads TGTGCCAGCAGCCAAGGGACTAGCGGGAACTACGAGCAGTACTTC.

The count of this clone is one. This chain joins TRBV7-9 and TRBJ2-7; TRBD1 or TRBD2 may be the D gene (5 bases each). V was cut by 5 bases and J by 3 bases, with 11 bases left in between. Germline CDR1 SEHNR, CDR2 FQNEAQ (reference sequence). The CDR3 consists of 13 residues. Written as DNA, the CDR3 is TGTGCCAGCAGCCCTCGGGGCGGCTACGAGCAGTACTTC. As protein: CASSPRGGYEQYF.

J is TRBJ2-7 and V is TRBV10-3, with D uncertain. CDR1 is ENHRY, CDR2 SYGVKD, per germline. This CDR3 has 12 amino acids. V lost 3 bases to trimming and J lost 3 bases, with 6 bases between them. CDR3 nucleotide sequence: TGTGCCATCAGTGACTCCAACTACGAGCAGTACTTC. Translating it yields CAISDSNYEQYF.

This rearrangement joins TRBV29-1 to TRBJ1-2; 7 positions agree with TRBD1. This CDR3 region has 12 residues. The ends lost 6 bases at V and 2 bases at J; junction bases unmatched: 3. The germline gives CDR1 SQVTM, CDR2 ANQGSEA. The CDR3 DNA reads as TGCAGCGTCGAGACAGGGAACTATGGCTACACCTTC. Encoded protein: CSVETGNYGYTF.

The J gene is TRBJ1-1, the V gene TRBV5-1, with 7 nucleotides matching TRBD1. With 4 bases clipped from V and 1 base from J, the junction kept 10 bases outside the gene matches. Germline CDR1 SGHRS, CDR2 YFSETQ. The CDR3 has 16 residues. The DNA of the CDR3 is TGCGCCAGCAGCCTGAGACAGGGCGGAAAGAACACTGAAGCTTTCTTT. Translation: CASSLRQGGKNTEAFF. The whole variable domain, filled in from reference TRBV5-1 and TRBJ1-1, reads KAGVTQTPRYLIKTRGQQVTLSCSPISGHRSVSWYQQTPGQGLQFLFEYFSETQRNKGNFPGRFSGRQFSNSRSEMNVSTLELGDSALYLCASSLRQGGKNTEAFFGQGTRLTVV.

The chain carries TRBV7-9 and TRBJ2-7, with D possibly being TRBD1 (6 bases). The CDR3 runs 15 residues. Germline V gene sequence: CDR1 SEHNR, CDR2 FQNEAQ (reference sequence). V dropped 5 bases and J dropped 5 bases, with 19 bases sitting between them. CDR3 loop: CASSLLGTPFDEQYF. The CDR3 bases are TGTGCCAGCAGCCTCCTGGGGACACCTTTCGACGAGCAGTACTTC.